This T cell receptor beta chain comes out of a study of blood T cell repertoires in COVID-19. This CDR3 has 16 residues. V dropped 5 bases and J dropped 14 bases, with 25 bases sitting between them. The germline gives CDR1 SGHAT, CDR2 FQNNGV. Profiling relied on immunoSEQ multiplex PCR, and the TCRdb table lists in-frame clones only, not all of them. The data contain 30,000 to 35,000 clones, about four fifths of them seen just once; the ten biggest clones take up 3% to 4.5%. The sequence was collected from a man aged 50-60 years with acute or convalescent COVID-19. The genes are TRBV11-2 and TRBJ1-6; perhaps TRBD1 as D (5 bases). Sequencing used peripheral blood. The CDR3 DNA reads as TGTGCCAGCAGCCACCCCCGACAGTACCTCGCCAAGTCCCTCCACTTT. This codes for CASSHPRQYLAKSLHF.